These 13 T cell receptor beta chains came from one sample sequenced in a study of blood T cell repertoires in COVID-19. The table came from immunoSEQ multiplex PCR; TCRdb's copy has only in-frame clones and leaves some out. Of 35,000 to 45,000 clones in the sample, roughly nine tenths were seen once. What was sequenced was peripheral blood. These receptors all stem from a man in his 70s with acute or convalescent COVID-19.

V is TRBV9 and J is TRBJ2-6; TRBD1 aligns across 8 bases. Trimming at V came to 0 bases and at J to 3 bases, leaving 8 bases not matched to a gene. The CDR3 runs 18 residues. Germline CDR1 reads SGDLS; CDR2 reads YYNGEE. CDR3 protein: CASSVAGRGHVGANVLTF. CDR3 coding DNA: TGTGCCAGCAGCGTAGCGGGCAGGGGGCATGTTGGGGCCAACGTCCTGACTTTC.

The rearrangement uses TRBV11-2 and TRBJ2-2; D gene ambiguous. Between the trimmed V and J ends, which lost 3 bases and 4 bases, there was a span of 12 bases. Germline values: CDR1 SGHAT, CDR2 FQNNGV. This CDR3 comprises 15 residues. The CDR3 nucleotides read TGTGCCAGCAGCTTCCTCGCCTCAGGCACCGGGGAGCTGTTTTTT. This sequence encodes CASSFLASGTGELFF.

The chain joins TRBV28 to TRBJ2-3, with a weak D call TRBD2 (6 bases). Germline lookup yields CDR1 MDHEN and CDR2 SYDVKM. V was trimmed by 8 bases and J by 3 bases, leaving 18 bases between them. The CDR3 has 15 amino acids. CDR3 amino acids: CASVALGEETDTQYF. The CDR3, as DNA: TGTGCCAGCGTGGCTTTGGGGGAGGAGACAGATACGCAGTATTTT.

V is TRBV11-1 and J is TRBJ2-7; TRBD1 matches 7 bases. CDR1 SGHAT and CDR2 FQDESV come from the germline V gene (reference sequence). The CDR3 spans 14 residues. Trimming at V came to 5 bases and at J to 0 bases, leaving 4 bases not matched to a gene. The CDR3 here is CASSPGGASYEQYF. CDR3 in DNA: TGTGCCAGCAGCCCAGGGGGAGCCTCCTACGAGCAGTACTTC.

A few counts support this clone. The genes are TRBV5-4 and TRBJ1-1; the D gene is possibly TRBD1 (5 bases). V shed 4 bases and J shed 1 base, with 20 bases lying between them. Germline CDR1 and CDR2: SGHNT and YYREEE (reference sequence). The CDR3 spans 17 residues. This CDR3 reads CASSIKYPQGPNTEAFF. In DNA, the CDR3 is TGTGCCAGCAGCATCAAATATCCCCAGGGTCCGAACACTGAAGCTTTCTTT.

The chain employs TRBV4-2 and TRBJ2-4; a weak D match, TRBD2 (7 bases). Germline CDR1 LGHNA, CDR2 YNFKEQ. With 1 base removed from V and 7 bases from J, the gap between germline ends came to 20 bases. The CDR3 covers 17 residues. DNA of the CDR3: TGTGCCAGCAGCCAAGCCGGAATGGGAGGGCAGGGGAACATTCAGTACTTC. Translating it yields CASSQAGMGGQGNIQYF.

The chain carries TRBV3-1 (or the pseudogene TRBV3-2) and TRBJ2-7, with D possibly TRBD1 on 6 matching bases. V dropped 4 bases and J dropped 1 base, with 14 bases sitting between them. Germline CDR1 is LGHDT and CDR2 is YNNKEL (reference sequence). This CDR3 has 15 residues. The CDR3 sequence is CASSLPGRGSYEQYF. CDR3 in DNA: TGTGCCAGCAGCCTCCCGGGCAGGGGATCCTACGAGCAGTACTTC.

The chain recombines TRBV29-1 with TRBJ2-7; 7 positions match TRBD2. The germline CDR1 and CDR2 sequences are SQVTM and ANQGSEA. J was trimmed by 3 bases and V by 4 bases; bases with no gene match: 0. This CDR3 is 11 amino acids long. The CDR3 bases are TGCAGCGTTGGGACTAGCTACGAGCAGTACTTC. The encoded protein is CSVGTSYEQYF.

V gene TRBV7-9 combines with J gene TRBJ2-1, with TRBD2 identical over 10 bases. The germline CDR1 and CDR2 sequences are SEHNR and FQNEAQ (reference sequence). The CDR3 totals 16 residues. V was clipped by 5 bases and J by 8 bases; unmatched bases: 12. The CDR3 is CASSLSLAGSRDEQFF. The CDR3 nucleotides are TGTGCCAGCAGCCTCTCACTAGCGGGGAGTAGAGATGAGCAGTTCTTC.

Here the CDR3 reads CASSPRGTRNYEQYF. In DNA form, the CDR3 reads TGTGCCAGCAGCCCAAGGGGGACTAGGAACTACGAGCAGTACTTC. The chain uses TRBV3-1 (or the pseudogene TRBV3-2) and TRBJ2-7, with 8 bases that match TRBD2. Germline values: CDR1 LGHDT, CDR2 YNNKEL (reference sequence). The V gene end was trimmed by 4 bases and the J gene end by 3 bases; junction bases not matched to a gene: 8. The length of the CDR3 is 15 residues.

The CDR3 DNA reads TGTGCCAGCAGTTTCCAACTAGCGGGAGGGGGTGAGCAGTTCTTC. It is translated as CASSFQLAGGGEQFF. The chain employs TRBV28 and TRBJ2-1, with TRBD2 identical over 13 bases. V shed 3 bases and J 9 bases; nucleotides not matched to a gene: 5. Per germline, CDR1 MDHEN and CDR2 SYDVKM. The CDR3 sequence is 15 residues long. Combining the CDR3 with reference TRBV28 and TRBJ2-1 gives the whole variable domain DVKVTQSSRYLVKRTGEKVFLECVQDMDHENMFWYRQDPGLGLRLIYFSYDVKMKEKGDIPEGYSVSREKKERFSLILESASTNQTSMYLCASSFQLAGGGEQFFGPGTRLTVL.

This chain connects TRBV4-2 to TRBJ1-5; D is perhaps TRBD1 (6 bases). The CDR3 loop spans 17 amino acids. The V gene lost 2 bases and the J gene lost 4 bases, with 18 bases spanning the gap. The germline CDR1 and CDR2 sequences are LGHNA and YNFKEQ. CDR3 sequence: CASSQSDRGAQNQPQHF. The CDR3 region has the DNA TGTGCCAGCAGCCAATCGGATCGGGGGGCGCAAAATCAGCCCCAGCATTTT.

This chain connects TRBV11-2 to TRBJ2-5; maybe TRBD2 (6 bases). The V gene's germline CDR1 is SGHAT and CDR2 FQNNGV. The germline V and J ends were trimmed by 0 bases and 0 bases, with 14 bases remaining between them. CDR3 length equals 17 residues. CDR3 in DNA: TGTGCCAGCAGCTTAGATCGAGGTAGCGGCTACCAAGAGACCCAGTACTTC. Its translation: CASSLDRGSGYQETQYF.